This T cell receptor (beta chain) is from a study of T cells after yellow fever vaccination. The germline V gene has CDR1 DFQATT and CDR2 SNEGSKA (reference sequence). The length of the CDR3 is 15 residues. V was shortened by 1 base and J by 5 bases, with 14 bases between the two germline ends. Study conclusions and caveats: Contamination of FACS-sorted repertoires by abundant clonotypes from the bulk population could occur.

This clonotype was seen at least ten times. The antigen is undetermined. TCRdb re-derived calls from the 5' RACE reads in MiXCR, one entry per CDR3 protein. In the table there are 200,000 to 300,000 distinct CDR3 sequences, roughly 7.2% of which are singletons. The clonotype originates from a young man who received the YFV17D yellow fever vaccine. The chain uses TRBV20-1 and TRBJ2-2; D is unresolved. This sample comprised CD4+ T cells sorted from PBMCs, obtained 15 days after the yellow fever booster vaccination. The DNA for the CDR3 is TGCAGTGCTAGAGTCGCTGATACGAGGACCGGGGAGCTGTTTTTT. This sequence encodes CSARVADTRTGELFF.